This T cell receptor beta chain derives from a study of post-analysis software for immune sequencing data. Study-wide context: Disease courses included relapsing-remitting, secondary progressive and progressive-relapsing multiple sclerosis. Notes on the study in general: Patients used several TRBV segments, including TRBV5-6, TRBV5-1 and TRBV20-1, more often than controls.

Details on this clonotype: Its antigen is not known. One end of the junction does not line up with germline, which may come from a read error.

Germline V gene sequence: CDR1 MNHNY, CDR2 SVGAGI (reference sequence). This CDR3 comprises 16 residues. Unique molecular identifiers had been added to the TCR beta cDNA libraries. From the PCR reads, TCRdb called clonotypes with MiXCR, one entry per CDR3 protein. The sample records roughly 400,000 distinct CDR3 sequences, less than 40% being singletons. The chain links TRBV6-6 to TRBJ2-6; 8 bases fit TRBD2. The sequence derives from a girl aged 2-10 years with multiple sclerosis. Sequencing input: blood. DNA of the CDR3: TGTGCCAGCGCTGCGCGGGGGGTCTCTGGGGCCAACGTCCGGACTTTC. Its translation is CASAARGVSGANVRTF.